This T cell receptor (beta chain) is from a study of cytomegalovirus exposure and HLA in healthy donors. The study ran its PCR with 60 Vbeta and 13 Jbeta primers. Assay: immunoSEQ multiplex PCR; the TCRdb copy retains only in-frame clones and omits some. The sample lists roughly 170,000 clones, approximately 80% seen once, with 1.5% to 2% in the top ten. The germline V gene encodes CDR1 SGHNT and CDR2 YYREEE (reference sequence). Trimming took off 4 bases at V and 2 bases at J, with 18 bases between the two ends. CDR3 length: 17 amino acids. V usage is TRBV5-4 and J usage is TRBJ2-2, with D hard to call. Sequenced sample: PBMCs. The clonotype originates from a woman under 40 in good health and CMV-seronegative. The DNA for the CDR3 is TGTGCCAGCAGCCTGATGGCGGCCGGGTCTAACACCGGGGAGCTGTTTTTT. It translates to CASSLMAAGSNTGELFF.